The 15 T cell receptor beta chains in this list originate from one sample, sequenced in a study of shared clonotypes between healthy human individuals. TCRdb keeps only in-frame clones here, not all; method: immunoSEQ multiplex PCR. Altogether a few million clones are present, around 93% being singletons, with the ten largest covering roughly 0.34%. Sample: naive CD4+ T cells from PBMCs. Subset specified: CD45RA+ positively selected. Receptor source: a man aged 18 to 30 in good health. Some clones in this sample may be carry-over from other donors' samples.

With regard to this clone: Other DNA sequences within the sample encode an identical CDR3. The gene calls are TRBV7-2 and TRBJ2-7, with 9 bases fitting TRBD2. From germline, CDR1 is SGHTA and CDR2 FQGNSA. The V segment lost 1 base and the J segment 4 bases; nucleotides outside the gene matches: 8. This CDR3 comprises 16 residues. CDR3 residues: CASSLVRASGIYEQYF. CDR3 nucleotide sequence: TGTGCCAGCAGCTTAGTTCGGGCTAGCGGGATTTACGAGCAGTACTTC.

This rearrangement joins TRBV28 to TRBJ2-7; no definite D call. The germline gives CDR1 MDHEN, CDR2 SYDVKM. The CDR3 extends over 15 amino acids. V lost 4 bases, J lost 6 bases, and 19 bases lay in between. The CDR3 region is CASSSASGTPPEQYF. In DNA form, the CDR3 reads TGTGCCAGCAGTTCCGCTTCTGGAACCCCTCCCGAGCAGTACTTC.

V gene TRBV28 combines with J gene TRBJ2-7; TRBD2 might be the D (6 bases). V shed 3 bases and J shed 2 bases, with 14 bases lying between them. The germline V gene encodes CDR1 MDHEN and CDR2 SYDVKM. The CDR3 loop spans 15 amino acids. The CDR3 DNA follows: TGTGCCAGCAGTTTTGAGGGGACTGCCCCCTACGAGCAGTACTTC. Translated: CASSFEGTAPYEQYF.

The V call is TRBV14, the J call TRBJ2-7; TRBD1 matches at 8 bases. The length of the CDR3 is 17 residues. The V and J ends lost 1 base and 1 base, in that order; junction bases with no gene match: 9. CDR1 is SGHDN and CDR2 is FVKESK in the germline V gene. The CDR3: CASSQAPGQGLSYEQYF. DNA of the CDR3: TGTGCCAGCAGCCAAGCCCCCGGACAGGGTTTATCCTACGAGCAGTACTTC.

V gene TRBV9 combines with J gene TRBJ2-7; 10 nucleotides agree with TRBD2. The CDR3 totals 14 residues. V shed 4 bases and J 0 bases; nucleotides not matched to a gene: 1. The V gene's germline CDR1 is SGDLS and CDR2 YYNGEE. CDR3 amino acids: CASSTSGTSYEQYF. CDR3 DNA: TGTGCCAGCAGCACTAGCGGGACCTCCTACGAGCAGTACTTC.

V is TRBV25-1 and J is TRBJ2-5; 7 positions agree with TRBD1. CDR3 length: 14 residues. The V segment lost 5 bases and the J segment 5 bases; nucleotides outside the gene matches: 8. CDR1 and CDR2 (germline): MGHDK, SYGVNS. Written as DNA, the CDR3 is TGTGCCAGCAGTAGACAGGGATTAAGTGAGACCCAGTACTTC. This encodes CASSRQGLSETQYF. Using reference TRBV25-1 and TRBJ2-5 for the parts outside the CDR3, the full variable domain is EADIYQTPRYLVIGTGKKITLECSQTMGHDKMYWYQQDPGMELHLIHYSYGVNSTEKGDLSSESTVSRIRTEHFPLTLESARPSHTSQYLCASSRQGLSETQYFGPGTRLLVL.

The CDR3 region is CASSFNRGSGANVLTF. CDR3 bases: TGTGCCAGCAGCTTCAACAGGGGGTCCGGGGCCAACGTCCTGACTTTC. V gene TRBV7-3 combines with J gene TRBJ2-6; TRBD1 aligns across 8 bases. CDR3 length: 16 residues. With 3 bases clipped from V and 4 bases from J, the junction kept 5 bases outside the gene matches. Germline loops: CDR1 SGHTA, CDR2 FQGTGA.

Written as DNA, the CDR3 is TGTGCCAGCACGGGCAATCAGCCCCAGCATTTT. Its protein product is CASTGNQPQHF. The V call is TRBV28, the J call TRBJ1-5, with D unresolved. The length of the CDR3 is 11 residues. Germline V gene data show CDR1 as MDHEN and CDR2 as SYDVKM. Trimming stripped 7 bases from V and 2 bases from J, with 3 bases between.

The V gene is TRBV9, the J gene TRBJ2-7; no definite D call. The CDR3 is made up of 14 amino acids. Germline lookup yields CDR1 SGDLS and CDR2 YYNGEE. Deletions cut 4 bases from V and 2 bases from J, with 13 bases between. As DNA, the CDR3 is TGTGCCAGCAGCCCCTCTAGGAACCCCTACGAGCAGTACTTC. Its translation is CASSPSRNPYEQYF.

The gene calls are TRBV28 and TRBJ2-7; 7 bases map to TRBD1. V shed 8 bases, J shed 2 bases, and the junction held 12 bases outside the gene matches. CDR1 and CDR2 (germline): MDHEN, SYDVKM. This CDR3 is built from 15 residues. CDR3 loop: CASRKVTGLTYEQYF. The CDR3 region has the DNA TGTGCCAGCCGTAAGGTGACAGGGTTAACCTACGAGCAGTACTTC. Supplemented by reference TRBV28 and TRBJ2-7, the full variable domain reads DVKVTQSSRYLVKRTGEKVFLECVQDMDHENMFWYRQDPGLGLRLIYFSYDVKMKEKGDIPEGYSVSREKKERFSLILESASTNQTSMYLCASRKVTGLTYEQYFGPGTRLTVT.

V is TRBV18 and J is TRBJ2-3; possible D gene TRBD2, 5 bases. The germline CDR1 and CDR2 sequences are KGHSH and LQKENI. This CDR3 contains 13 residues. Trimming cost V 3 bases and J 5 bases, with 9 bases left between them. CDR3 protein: CASSPLGGDTQYF. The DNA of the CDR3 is TGTGCCAGCTCACCCCTTGGAGGAGATACGCAGTATTTT.

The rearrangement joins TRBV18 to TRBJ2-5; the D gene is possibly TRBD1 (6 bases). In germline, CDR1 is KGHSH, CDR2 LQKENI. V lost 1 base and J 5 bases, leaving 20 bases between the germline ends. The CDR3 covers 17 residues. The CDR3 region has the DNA TGTGCCAGCTCACCACGCAGCCGGGACACCCGGCGGGAGACCCAGTACTTC. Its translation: CASSPRSRDTRRETQYF.

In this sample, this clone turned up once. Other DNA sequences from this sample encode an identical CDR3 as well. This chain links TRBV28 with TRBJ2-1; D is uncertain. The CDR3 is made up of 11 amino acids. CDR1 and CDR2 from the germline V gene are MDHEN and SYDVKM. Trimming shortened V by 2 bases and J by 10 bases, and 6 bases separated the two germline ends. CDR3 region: CASSLENEQFF. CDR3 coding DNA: TGTGCCAGCAGTTTAGAGAACGAGCAGTTCTTC.

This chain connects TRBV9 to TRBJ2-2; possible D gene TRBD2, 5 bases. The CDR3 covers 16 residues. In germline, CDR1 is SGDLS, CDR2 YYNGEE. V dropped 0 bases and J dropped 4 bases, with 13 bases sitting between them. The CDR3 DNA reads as TGTGCCAGCAGCGTAGCCCCACTAGTGGGCACCGGGGAGCTGTTTTTT. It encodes CASSVAPLVGTGELFF.

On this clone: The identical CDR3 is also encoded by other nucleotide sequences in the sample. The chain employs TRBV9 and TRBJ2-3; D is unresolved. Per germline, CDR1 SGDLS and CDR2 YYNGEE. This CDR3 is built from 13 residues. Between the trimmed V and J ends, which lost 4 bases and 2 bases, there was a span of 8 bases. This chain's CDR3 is CASSPHHTDTQYF. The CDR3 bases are TGTGCCAGCAGCCCCCACCACACAGATACGCAGTATTTT. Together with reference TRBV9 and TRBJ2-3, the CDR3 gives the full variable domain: DSGVTQTPKHLITATGQRVTLRCSPRSGDLSVYWYQQSLDQGLQFLIQYYNGEERAKGNILERFSAQQFPDLHSELNLSSLELGDSALYFCASSPHHTDTQYFGPGTRLTVL.